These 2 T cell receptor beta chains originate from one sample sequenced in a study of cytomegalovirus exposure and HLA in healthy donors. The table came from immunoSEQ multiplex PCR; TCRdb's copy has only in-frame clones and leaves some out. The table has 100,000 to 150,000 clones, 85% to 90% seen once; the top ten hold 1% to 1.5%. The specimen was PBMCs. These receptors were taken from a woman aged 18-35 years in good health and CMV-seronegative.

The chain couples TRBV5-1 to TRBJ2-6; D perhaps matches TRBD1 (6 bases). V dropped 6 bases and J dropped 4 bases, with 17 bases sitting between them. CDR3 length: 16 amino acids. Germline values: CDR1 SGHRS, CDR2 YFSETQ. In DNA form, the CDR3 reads TGCGCCAGCAACCAATCCCCAGGGGAAGGGGCCAACGTCCTGACTTTC. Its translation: CASNQSPGEGANVLTF.

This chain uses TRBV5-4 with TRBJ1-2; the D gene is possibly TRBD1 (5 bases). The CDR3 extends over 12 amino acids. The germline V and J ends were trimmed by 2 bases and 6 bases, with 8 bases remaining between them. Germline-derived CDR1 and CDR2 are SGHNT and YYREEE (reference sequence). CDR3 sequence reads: CASSLGENGYTF. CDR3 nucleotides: TGTGCCAGCAGCTTAGGGGAAAATGGCTACACCTTC.